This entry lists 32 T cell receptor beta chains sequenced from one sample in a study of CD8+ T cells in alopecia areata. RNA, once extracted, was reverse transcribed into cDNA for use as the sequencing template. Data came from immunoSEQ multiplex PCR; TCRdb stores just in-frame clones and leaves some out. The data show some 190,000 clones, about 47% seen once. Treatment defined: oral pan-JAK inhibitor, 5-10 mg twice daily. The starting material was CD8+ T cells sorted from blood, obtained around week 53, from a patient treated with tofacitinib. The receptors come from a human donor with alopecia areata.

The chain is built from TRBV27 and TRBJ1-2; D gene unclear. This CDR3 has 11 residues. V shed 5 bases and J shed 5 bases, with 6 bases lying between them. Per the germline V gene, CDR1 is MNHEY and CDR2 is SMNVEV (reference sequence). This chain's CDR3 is CASSPGYGYTF. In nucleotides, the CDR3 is TGTGCCAGCAGTCCTGGGTATGGCTACACCTTC.

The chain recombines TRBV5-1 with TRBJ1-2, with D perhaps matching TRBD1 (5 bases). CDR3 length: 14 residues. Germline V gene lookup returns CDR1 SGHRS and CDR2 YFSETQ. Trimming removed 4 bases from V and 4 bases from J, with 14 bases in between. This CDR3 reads CASSPRDSAYGYTF. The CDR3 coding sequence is TGCGCCAGCAGCCCCCGAGACAGCGCCTATGGCTACACCTTC. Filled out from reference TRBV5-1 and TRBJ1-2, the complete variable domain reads KAGVTQTPRYLIKTRGQQVTLSCSPISGHRSVSWYQQTPGQGLQFLFEYFSETQRNKGNFPGRFSGRQFSNSRSEMNVSTLELGDSALYLCASSPRDSAYGYTFGSGTRLTVV.

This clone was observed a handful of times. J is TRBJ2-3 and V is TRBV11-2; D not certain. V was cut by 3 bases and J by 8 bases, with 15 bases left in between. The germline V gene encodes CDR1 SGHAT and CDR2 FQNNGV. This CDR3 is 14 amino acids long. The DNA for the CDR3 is TGTGCCAGCAGCTTGGCCGGATCTGTCGGTACGCAGTATTTT. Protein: CASSLAGSVGTQYF.

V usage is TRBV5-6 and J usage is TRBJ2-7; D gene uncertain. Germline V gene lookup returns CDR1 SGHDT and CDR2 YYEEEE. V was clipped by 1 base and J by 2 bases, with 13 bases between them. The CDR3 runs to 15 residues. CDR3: CASSLLFGKTYEQYF. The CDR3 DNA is TGTGCCAGCAGCTTGTTGTTCGGCAAAACCTACGAGCAGTACTTC.

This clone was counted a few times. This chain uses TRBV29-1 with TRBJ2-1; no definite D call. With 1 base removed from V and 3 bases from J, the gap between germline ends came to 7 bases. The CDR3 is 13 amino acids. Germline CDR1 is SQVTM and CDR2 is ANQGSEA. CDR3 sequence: CSVEVGGYNEQFF. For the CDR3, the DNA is TGCAGCGTTGAAGTGGGTGGCTACAATGAGCAGTTCTTC.

CDR3 bases: TGTGCCAGCAGTTTGAGTTCGGACCACCAGATCTACGAGCAGTACTTC. Translating gives CASSLSSDHQIYEQYF. The chain combines TRBV27 with TRBJ2-7, with no clear D. The germline V gene encodes CDR1 MNHEY and CDR2 SMNVEV (reference sequence). Trimming stripped 3 bases from V and 3 bases from J, with 18 bases between. The CDR3 sequence is 16 residues long.

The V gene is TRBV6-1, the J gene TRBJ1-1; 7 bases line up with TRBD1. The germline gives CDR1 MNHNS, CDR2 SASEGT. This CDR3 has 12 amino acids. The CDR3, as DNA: TGTGCTGCAGGGGGGTTGCGAACTGAAGCTTTCTTT. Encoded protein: CAAGGLRTEAFF.

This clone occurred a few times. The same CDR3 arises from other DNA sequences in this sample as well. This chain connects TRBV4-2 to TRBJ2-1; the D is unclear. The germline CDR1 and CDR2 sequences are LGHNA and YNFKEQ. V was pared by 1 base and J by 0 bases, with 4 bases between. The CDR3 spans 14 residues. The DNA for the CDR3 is TGTGCCAGCAGCCAAGGGGGCTCCTACAATGAGCAGTTCTTC. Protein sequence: CASSQGGSYNEQFF.

CDR3 DNA: TGTGCCAGCAGCGTAGGGACAGGGGCCAATGGGCCCCAGCATTTT. Residues: CASSVGTGANGPQHF. The V call is TRBV9, the J call TRBJ1-5, with TRBD1 identical over 9 bases. This CDR3 has 15 amino acids. J was trimmed by 9 bases and V by 0 bases; bases with no gene match: 7. CDR1 is SGDLS, CDR2 YYNGEE, per germline.

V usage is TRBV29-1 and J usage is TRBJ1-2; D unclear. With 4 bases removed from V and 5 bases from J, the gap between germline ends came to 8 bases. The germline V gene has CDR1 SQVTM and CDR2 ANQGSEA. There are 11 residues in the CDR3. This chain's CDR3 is CSVADLYGYTF. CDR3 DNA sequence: TGCAGCGTTGCGGACCTTTATGGCTACACCTTC.

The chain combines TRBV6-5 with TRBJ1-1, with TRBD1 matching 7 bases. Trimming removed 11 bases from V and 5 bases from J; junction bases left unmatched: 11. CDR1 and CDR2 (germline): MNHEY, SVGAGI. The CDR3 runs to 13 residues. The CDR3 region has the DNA TGTGCCTCGGGCATGAGGGGGCTTACTGAAGCTTTCTTT. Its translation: CASGMRGLTEAFF.

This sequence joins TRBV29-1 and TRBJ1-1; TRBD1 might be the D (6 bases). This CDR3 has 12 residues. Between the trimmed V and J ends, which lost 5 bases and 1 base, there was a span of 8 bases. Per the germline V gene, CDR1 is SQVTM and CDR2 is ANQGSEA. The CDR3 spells CSVPQGNTEAFF. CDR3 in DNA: TGCAGCGTTCCACAGGGGAACACTGAAGCTTTCTTT.

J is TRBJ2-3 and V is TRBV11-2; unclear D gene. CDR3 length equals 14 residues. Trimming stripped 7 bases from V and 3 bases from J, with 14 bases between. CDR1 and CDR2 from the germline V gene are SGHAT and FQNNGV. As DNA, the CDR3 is TGTGCCAGCACCCTAGGTCTCCATACAGATACGCAGTATTTT. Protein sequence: CASTLGLHTDTQYF. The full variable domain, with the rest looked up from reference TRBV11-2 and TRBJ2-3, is EAGVAQSPRYKIIEKRQSVAFWCNPISGHATLYWYQQILGQGPKLLIQFQNNGVVDDSQLPKDRFSAERLKGVDSTLKIQPAKLEDSAVYLCASTLGLHTDTQYFGPGTRLTVL.

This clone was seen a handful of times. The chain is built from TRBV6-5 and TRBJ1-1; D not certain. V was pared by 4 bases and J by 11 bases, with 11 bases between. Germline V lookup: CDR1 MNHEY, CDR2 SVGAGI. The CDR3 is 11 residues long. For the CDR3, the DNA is TGTGCCAGCAGTTCTGGAGTTGACGCTTTCTTT. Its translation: CASSSGVDAFF.

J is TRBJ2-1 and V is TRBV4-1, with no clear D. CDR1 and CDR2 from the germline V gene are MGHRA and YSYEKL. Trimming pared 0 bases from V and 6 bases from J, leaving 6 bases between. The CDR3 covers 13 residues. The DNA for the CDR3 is TGCGCCAGCAGCCAAGAAGGGTCCAATGAGCAGTTCTTC. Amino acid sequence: CASSQEGSNEQFF.

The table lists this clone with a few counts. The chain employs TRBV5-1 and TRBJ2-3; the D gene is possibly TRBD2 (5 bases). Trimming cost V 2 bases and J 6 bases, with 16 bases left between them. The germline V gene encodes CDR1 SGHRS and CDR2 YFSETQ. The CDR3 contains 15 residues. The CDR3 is CASSFDGAPGDTQYF. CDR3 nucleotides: TGCGCCAGCAGCTTTGACGGCGCACCGGGGGATACGCAGTATTTT.

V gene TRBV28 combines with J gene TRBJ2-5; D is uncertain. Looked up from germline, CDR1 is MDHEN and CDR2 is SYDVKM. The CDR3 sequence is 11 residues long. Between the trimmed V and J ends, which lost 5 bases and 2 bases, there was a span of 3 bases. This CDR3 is CASSQQETQYF. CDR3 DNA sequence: TGTGCCAGCAGTCAACAAGAGACCCAGTACTTC.

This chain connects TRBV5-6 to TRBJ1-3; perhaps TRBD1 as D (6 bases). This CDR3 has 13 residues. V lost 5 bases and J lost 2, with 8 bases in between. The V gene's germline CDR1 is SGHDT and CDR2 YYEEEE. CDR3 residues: CASSYRAGNTIYF. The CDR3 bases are TGTGCCAGCAGTTACAGGGCTGGAAACACCATATATTTT.

The CDR3 coding sequence is TGCGCCAGCAGCAGCACAGATACGCAGTATTTT. It is translated as CASSSTDTQYF. The V and J genes are TRBV5-1 and TRBJ2-3; D not resolved. Per the germline V gene, CDR1 is SGHRS and CDR2 is YFSETQ. The CDR3 sequence is 11 residues long. Deletions cut 4 bases from V and 0 bases from J, with 0 bases between. Full variable domain (remainder filled in from reference TRBV5-1 and TRBJ2-3): KAGVTQTPRYLIKTRGQQVTLSCSPISGHRSVSWYQQTPGQGLQFLFEYFSETQRNKGNFPGRFSGRQFSNSRSEMNVSTLELGDSALYLCASSSTDTQYFGPGTRLTVL.

The CDR3 loop reads CASSQAEDYGYTF. CDR3 in DNA: TGTGCCAGCAGCCAAGCGGAGGACTATGGCTACACCTTC. The gene calls are TRBV14 and TRBJ1-2, with D uncertain. The V gene lost 1 base and the J gene lost 3 bases, with 6 bases spanning the gap. The CDR3 extends over 13 amino acids. Per the germline V gene, CDR1 is SGHDN and CDR2 is FVKESK.

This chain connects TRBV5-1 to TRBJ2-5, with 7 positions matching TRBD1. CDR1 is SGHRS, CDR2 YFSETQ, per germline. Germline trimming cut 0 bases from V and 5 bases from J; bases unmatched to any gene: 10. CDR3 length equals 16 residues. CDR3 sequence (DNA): TGCGCCAGCAGCTTGGCCTCAGGGGGACAAGTGGAGACCCAGTACTTC. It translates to CASSLASGGQVETQYF.

CDR3 residues: CASSPLAGDYNEQFF. The CDR3 DNA is TGTGCCAGCAGCCCCCTCGCGGGGGACTACAATGAGCAGTTCTTC. This chain connects TRBV7-6 to TRBJ2-1, with 7 bases aligning to TRBD2. This CDR3 is 15 amino acids long. Germline V gene sequence: CDR1 SGHVS, CDR2 FNYEAQ. V lost 5 bases, J lost 3 bases, and 7 bases stayed unmatched.

The DNA of the CDR3 is TGCGCCAGCAGCTTGGATCCGACCCGCTCTGGAAACACCATATATTTT. This codes for CASSLDPTRSGNTIYF. V and J are TRBV5-1 and TRBJ1-3, with D hard to call. V dropped 0 bases and J dropped 0 bases, with 10 bases sitting between them. CDR1 and CDR2 from the germline V gene are SGHRS and YFSETQ. The CDR3 has 16 amino acids.

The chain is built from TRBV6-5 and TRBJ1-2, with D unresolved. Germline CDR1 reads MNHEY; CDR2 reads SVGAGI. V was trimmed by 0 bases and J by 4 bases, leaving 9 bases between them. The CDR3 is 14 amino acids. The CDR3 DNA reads TGTGCCAGCAGTTACTCACCGAAGGTCTATGGCTACACCTTC. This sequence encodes CASSYSPKVYGYTF.

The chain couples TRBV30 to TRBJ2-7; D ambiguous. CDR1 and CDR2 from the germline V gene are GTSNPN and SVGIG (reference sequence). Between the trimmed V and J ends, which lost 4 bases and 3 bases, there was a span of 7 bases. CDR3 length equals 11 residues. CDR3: CAWMADYEQYF. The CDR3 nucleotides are TGTGCCTGGATGGCCGACTACGAGCAGTACTTC.

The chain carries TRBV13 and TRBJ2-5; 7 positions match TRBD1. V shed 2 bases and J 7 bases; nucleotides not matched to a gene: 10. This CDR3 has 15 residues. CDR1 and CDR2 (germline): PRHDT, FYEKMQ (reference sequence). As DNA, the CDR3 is TGTGCCAGCAGCTTACAGCAACGGGACAGCGGGACCCAGTACTTC. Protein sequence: CASSLQQRDSGTQYF.

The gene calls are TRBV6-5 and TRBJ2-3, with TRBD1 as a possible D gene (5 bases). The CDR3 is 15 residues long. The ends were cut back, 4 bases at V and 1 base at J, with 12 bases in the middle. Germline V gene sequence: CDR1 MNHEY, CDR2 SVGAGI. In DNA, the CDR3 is TGTGCCAGCAGTTCTGACAGATGGGGCACAGATACGCAGTATTTT. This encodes CASSSDRWGTDTQYF.

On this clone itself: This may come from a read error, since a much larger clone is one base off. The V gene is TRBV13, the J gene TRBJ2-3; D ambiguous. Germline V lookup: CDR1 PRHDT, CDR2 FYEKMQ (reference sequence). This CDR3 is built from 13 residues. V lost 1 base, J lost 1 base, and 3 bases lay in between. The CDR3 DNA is TGTGCCAGCAGCTTAGAAGGCACAGATACGCAGTATTTT. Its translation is CASSLEGTDTQYF.

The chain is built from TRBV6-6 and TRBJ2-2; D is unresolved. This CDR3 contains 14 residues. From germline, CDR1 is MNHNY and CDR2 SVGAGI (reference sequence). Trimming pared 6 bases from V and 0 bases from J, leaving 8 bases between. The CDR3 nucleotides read TGTGCCAGCAGCTCCCCCCCGAACACCGGGGAGCTGTTTTTT. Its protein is CASSSPPNTGELFF.

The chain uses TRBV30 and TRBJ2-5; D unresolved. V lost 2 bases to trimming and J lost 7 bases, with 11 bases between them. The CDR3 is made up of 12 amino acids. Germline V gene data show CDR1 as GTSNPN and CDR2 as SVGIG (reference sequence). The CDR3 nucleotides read TGTGCCTGGAGTCGGCCCCTCGGGACCCAGTACTTC. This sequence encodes CAWSRPLGTQYF.

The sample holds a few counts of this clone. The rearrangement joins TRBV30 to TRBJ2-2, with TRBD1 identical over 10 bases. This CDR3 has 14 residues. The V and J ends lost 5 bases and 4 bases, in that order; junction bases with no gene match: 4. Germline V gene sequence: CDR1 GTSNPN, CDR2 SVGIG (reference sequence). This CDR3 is CAWSWTGGTGELFF. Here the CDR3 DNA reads TGTGCCTGGTCGTGGACAGGGGGCACCGGGGAGCTGTTTTTT.

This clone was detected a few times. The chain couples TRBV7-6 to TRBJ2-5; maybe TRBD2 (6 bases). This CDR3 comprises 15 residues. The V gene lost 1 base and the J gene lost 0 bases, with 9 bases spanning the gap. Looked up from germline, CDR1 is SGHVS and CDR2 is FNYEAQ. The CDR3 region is CASSLGVADQETQYF. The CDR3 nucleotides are TGTGCCAGCAGCTTAGGGGTAGCGGACCAAGAGACCCAGTACTTC.